The rows below give T cell receptor beta chains drawn from one sample of a study of T cell repertoires in cytomegalovirus infection. TCRdb reprocessed the reads with MiXCR, giving one entry per CDR3 protein. The profile shows approximately 320,000 distinct CDR3 sequences, over 7.5% of them singletons. Sequencing was carried out using PBMCs. Receptors were obtained from a human donor in good health (CMV status not recorded). Some clones in this sample may be carry-over from other donors' samples. The CDR3 runs from the conserved cysteine through the conserved F or W. Each record gives: V gene, D gene, J gene, clone size, CDR3 protein, CDR3 DNA. A D gene is named only where the DNA matches it firmly. The size of a clone is reported for some rows only, either as once, few or many, or as a class for expanded clones.

v_call: TRBV5-6; d_call: .; j_call: TRBJ2-2; clone_size: .; cdr3_aa: CASSTLTPNTGELFF; cdr3_nt: TGTGCCAGCAGTACCTTGACACCGAACACCGGGGAGCTGTTTTTT
v_call: TRBV25-1; d_call: .; j_call: TRBJ2-7; clone_size: many; cdr3_aa: CASTDSLDPTYEQYF; cdr3_nt: TGTGCCAGCACTGATTCACTAGATCCAACCTACGAGCAGTACTTC
v_call: TRBV11-1; d_call: .; j_call: TRBJ1-1; clone_size: many; cdr3_aa: CASSLEGSLNTEAFF; cdr3_nt: TGTGCCAGCAGCTTAGAGGGCAGCCTGAACACTGAAGCTTTCTTT
v_call: TRBV6-5; d_call: TRBD1; j_call: TRBJ1-5; clone_size: few; cdr3_aa: CASRGTGTNQPQHF; cdr3_nt: TGTGCCAGCAGGGGGACAGGGACCAATCAGCCCCAGCATTTT
v_call: TRBV7-2; d_call: TRBD1; j_call: TRBJ2-4; clone_size: many; cdr3_aa: CASSLGAGGAGLAKNIQYF; cdr3_nt: TGTGCCAGCAGCTTAGGGGCAGGGGGCGCAGGTCTAGCCAAAAACATTCAGTACTTC
v_call: TRBV15; d_call: .; j_call: TRBJ1-1; clone_size: many; cdr3_aa: CATSRRGDRTEAFF; cdr3_nt: TGTGCCACCAGCCGACGGGGGGATCGGACTGAAGCTTTCTTT
v_call: TRBV6-2/TRBV6-3; d_call: .; j_call: TRBJ2-7; clone_size: .; cdr3_aa: CASSWDYYEQYF; cdr3_nt: TGTGCCAGCAGCTGGGATTACTACGAGCAGTACTTC
v_call: TRBV5-1; d_call: TRBD1; j_call: TRBJ1-1; clone_size: many; cdr3_aa: CASSLLPGTGSGIRRTEAFF; cdr3_nt: TGCGCCAGCAGCTTGCTTCCCGGGACAGGGAGTGGAATTAGACGAACTGAAGCTTTCTTT
v_call: TRBV7-2; d_call: TRBD1; j_call: TRBJ1-5; clone_size: many; cdr3_aa: CASSNSLGQGLQPQHF; cdr3_nt: TGTGCCAGCAGCAACTCCCTCGGACAGGGTTTGCAGCCCCAGCATTTT
v_call: TRBV28; d_call: .; j_call: TRBJ1-5; clone_size: .; cdr3_aa: CASRRGYQPQHF; cdr3_nt: TGTGCCAGCAGGAGGGGTTATCAGCCCCAGCATTTT
v_call: TRBV2; d_call: .; j_call: TRBJ2-7; clone_size: many; cdr3_aa: CASSVARGSEQYF; cdr3_nt: TGTGCCAGCAGTGTGGCCCGGGGCTCCGAGCAGTACTTC
v_call: TRBV5-6; d_call: .; j_call: TRBJ1-6; clone_size: .; cdr3_aa: CASSFVGRNNSPLHF; cdr3_nt: TGTGCCAGCAGCTTTGTCGGAAGAAATAATTCACCCCTCCACTTT
v_call: TRBV25-1; d_call: .; j_call: TRBJ1-1; clone_size: few; cdr3_aa: CASTLGVANTEAFF; cdr3_nt: TGTGCCAGCACCCTGGGGGTAGCGAACACTGAAGCTTTCTTT
v_call: TRBV7-2; d_call: .; j_call: TRBJ2-1; clone_size: once; cdr3_aa: CASSRLSATYNEQFF; cdr3_nt: TGTGCCAGCAGCCGCCTCTCGGCCACCTACAATGAGCAGTTCTTC
v_call: TRBV6-5; d_call: .; j_call: TRBJ1-3; clone_size: .; cdr3_aa: CAPRREGDSSGNTIYF; cdr3_nt: TGTGCCCCCCGAAGGGAGGGTGATTCGTCTGGAAACACCATATATTTT
v_call: TRBV7-2; d_call: TRBD1; j_call: TRBJ1-5; clone_size: many; cdr3_aa: CASSQQGGNQPQHF; cdr3_nt: TGTGCCAGCAGCCAACAGGGGGGCAATCAGCCCCAGCATTTT
v_call: TRBV19; d_call: .; j_call: TRBJ2-7; clone_size: many; cdr3_aa: CASSPGAGLYEQYF; cdr3_nt: TGTGCCAGTAGTCCAGGGGCAGGGTTGTACGAGCAGTACTTC
v_call: TRBV4-1; d_call: .; j_call: TRBJ2-2; clone_size: .; cdr3_aa: CASMPEVGGELFF; cdr3_nt: TGCGCCAGCATGCCCGAGGTCGGCGGGGAGCTGTTTTTT
v_call: TRBV6-2/TRBV6-3; d_call: TRBD2; j_call: TRBJ2-1; clone_size: many; cdr3_aa: CASILAGGSYNEQFF; cdr3_nt: TGTGCCAGCATTTTAGCGGGAGGGTCCTACAATGAGCAGTTCTTC
v_call: TRBV6-6; d_call: TRBD2; j_call: TRBJ2-1; clone_size: many; cdr3_aa: CASSRAGGGYNEQFF; cdr3_nt: TGTGCCAGCAGTCGCGCGGGAGGAGGCTACAATGAGCAGTTCTTC
v_call: TRBV19; d_call: .; j_call: TRBJ1-5; clone_size: few; cdr3_aa: CASRVTRDQPQHF; cdr3_nt: TGTGCCAGCAGGGTGACGAGAGACCAGCCCCAGCATTTT
v_call: TRBV11-2; d_call: .; j_call: TRBJ2-3; clone_size: .; cdr3_aa: CASSLGGNMDTQYF; cdr3_nt: TGTGCCAGCAGCTTAGGGGGGAATATGGATACGCAGTATTTT
v_call: TRBV20-1; d_call: TRBD2; j_call: TRBJ2-7; clone_size: many; cdr3_aa: CSASRPGRVKEQYF; cdr3_nt: TGCAGTGCTAGCCGCCCGGGGAGGGTAAAGGAGCAGTACTTC
v_call: TRBV10-3; d_call: TRBD2; j_call: TRBJ2-7; clone_size: once; cdr3_aa: CAISASGGSYEQYF; cdr3_nt: TGTGCCATCAGCGCTAGCGGGGGCTCCTACGAGCAGTACTTC
v_call: TRBV6-2/TRBV6-3; d_call: .; j_call: TRBJ2-5; clone_size: .; cdr3_aa: CASSEPWLETPYF; cdr3_nt: TGTGCCAGCAGTGAGCCATGGCTCGAGACCCCGTACTTC
v_call: TRBV7-2; d_call: .; j_call: TRBJ1-1; clone_size: many; cdr3_aa: CASSLDGQMNTEAFF; cdr3_nt: TGTGCCAGCAGCTTAGATGGACAGATGAACACTGAAGCTTTCTTT
v_call: TRBV7-2; d_call: .; j_call: TRBJ2-5; clone_size: many; cdr3_aa: CASSSRTKQETQYF; cdr3_nt: TGTGCCAGCAGCTCCCGGACTAAACAAGAGACCCAGTACTTC
v_call: TRBV6-6; d_call: .; j_call: TRBJ2-5; clone_size: .; cdr3_aa: CASSYSQLTGETQYF; cdr3_nt: TGTGCCAGCAGTTACTCACAACTCACCGGGGAGACCCAGTACTTC
v_call: TRBV4-3; d_call: .; j_call: TRBJ1-2; clone_size: .; cdr3_aa: CASRQGDPGFYGYTF; cdr3_nt: TGCGCCAGCAGACAGGGCGACCCGGGTTTCTATGGCTACACCTTC
v_call: TRBV7-8; d_call: TRBD1; j_call: TRBJ2-2; clone_size: many; cdr3_aa: CASSSRRGPGELFF; cdr3_nt: TGTGCCAGCAGCTCCCGCAGGGGGCCCGGGGAGCTGTTTTTT
v_call: TRBV7-2; d_call: .; j_call: TRBJ1-3; clone_size: many; cdr3_aa: CASSPAGVLNTIYF; cdr3_nt: TGTGCCAGCAGCCCTGCAGGGGTTTTGAACACCATATATTTT
v_call: TRBV7-2; d_call: .; j_call: TRBJ1-5; clone_size: .; cdr3_aa: CASSQAAQPQHF; cdr3_nt: TGTGCCAGCAGCCAAGCTGCTCAGCCCCAGCATTTT
v_call: TRBV5-1; d_call: .; j_call: TRBJ2-1; clone_size: .; cdr3_aa: CASGEGPSNEQFF; cdr3_nt: TGCGCCAGCGGTGAGGGACCCAGCAATGAGCAGTTCTTC
v_call: TRBV7-9; d_call: .; j_call: TRBJ2-7; clone_size: .; cdr3_aa: CASSAGGGLAYEQYF; cdr3_nt: TGTGCCAGCAGCGCAGGGGGAGGGTTGGCCTACGAGCAGTACTTC
v_call: TRBV7-2; d_call: TRBD2; j_call: TRBJ2-3; clone_size: few; cdr3_aa: CASSPPGGTSGTDTQYF; cdr3_nt: TGTGCCAGCAGCCCTCCGGGAGGGACTAGTGGCACAGATACGCAGTATTTT
v_call: TRBV4-3; d_call: .; j_call: TRBJ1-5; clone_size: few; cdr3_aa: CASSQDVRDQPQHF; cdr3_nt: TGCGCCAGCAGCCAAGATGTGCGGGATCAGCCCCAGCATTTT
v_call: TRBV4-2; d_call: TRBD2; j_call: TRBJ2-1; clone_size: few; cdr3_aa: CASSQDGTSGSYNEQFF; cdr3_nt: TGTGCCAGCAGCCAAGATGGGACTAGCGGGAGCTACAATGAGCAGTTCTTC
v_call: TRBV7-2; d_call: TRBD1; j_call: TRBJ2-7; clone_size: many; cdr3_aa: CASSLGDRASYEQYF; cdr3_nt: TGTGCCAGCAGCTTAGGGGACAGAGCCTCCTACGAGCAGTACTTC
v_call: TRBV7-2; d_call: .; j_call: TRBJ2-1; clone_size: many; cdr3_aa: CASSSPGTVINEQFF; cdr3_nt: TGTGCCAGCAGCTCCCCCGGGACGGTGATCAATGAGCAGTTCTTC
v_call: TRBV11-1; d_call: .; j_call: TRBJ1-1; clone_size: many; cdr3_aa: CASRFGQLGTEAFF; cdr3_nt: TGTGCCAGCAGATTCGGGCAATTGGGAACTGAAGCTTTCTTT
v_call: TRBV6-2/TRBV6-3; d_call: .; j_call: TRBJ2-1; clone_size: few; cdr3_aa: CASSYHEGYYNEQFF; cdr3_nt: TGTGCCAGCAGTTATCATGAAGGGTACTACAATGAGCAGTTCTTC
v_call: TRBV27; d_call: TRBD1; j_call: TRBJ2-7; clone_size: once; cdr3_aa: CASRETGYHEQYF; cdr3_nt: TGTGCCAGCAGAGAGACAGGGTACCACGAGCAGTACTTC
v_call: TRBV7-9; d_call: TRBD2; j_call: TRBJ2-7; clone_size: many; cdr3_aa: CASSSAGAYEQYF; cdr3_nt: TGTGCCAGCAGCTCAGCGGGAGCTTACGAGCAGTACTTC
v_call: TRBV6-2/TRBV6-3; d_call: TRBD1; j_call: TRBJ2-7; clone_size: .; cdr3_aa: CASRPTGGDEQYF; cdr3_nt: TGTGCCAGCAGGCCGACAGGGGGCGACGAGCAGTACTTC
v_call: TRBV12-3/TRBV12-4; d_call: .; j_call: TRBJ1-3; clone_size: .; cdr3_aa: CASSFFGATGNTIYF; cdr3_nt: TGTGCCAGCAGTTTTTTTGGGGCTACTGGAAACACCATATATTTT
v_call: TRBV7-2; d_call: .; j_call: TRBJ2-2; clone_size: many; cdr3_aa: CASSPASRSTGELFF; cdr3_nt: TGTGCCAGCAGTCCTGCTTCTCGTAGCACCGGGGAGCTGTTTTTT
v_call: TRBV18; d_call: TRBD2; j_call: TRBJ2-3; clone_size: few; cdr3_aa: CASSPLAGVGTDTQYF; cdr3_nt: TGTGCCAGCTCTCCACTAGCGGGAGTCGGCACAGATACGCAGTATTTT
v_call: TRBV28; d_call: TRBD1; j_call: TRBJ2-3; clone_size: few; cdr3_aa: CASRAWTGTGTDTQYF; cdr3_nt: TGTGCCAGCAGAGCCTGGACAGGGACCGGCACAGATACGCAGTATTTT
v_call: TRBV7-3; d_call: TRBD2; j_call: TRBJ2-1; clone_size: once; cdr3_aa: CASSKVAGGPQSYNEQFF; cdr3_nt: TGTGCCAGCAGCAAAGTCGCGGGAGGGCCTCAATCCTACAATGAGCAGTTCTTC
v_call: TRBV7-9; d_call: TRBD2; j_call: TRBJ2-7; clone_size: many; cdr3_aa: CASSSLAADEQYF; cdr3_nt: TGTGCCAGCAGCTCACTAGCGGCCGACGAGCAGTACTTC
v_call: TRBV4-3; d_call: TRBD2; j_call: TRBJ2-1; clone_size: many; cdr3_aa: CASSQVTSDLYNEQFF; cdr3_nt: TGCGCCAGCAGCCAAGTCACTAGCGACCTGTACAATGAGCAGTTCTTC
v_call: TRBV4-1; d_call: .; j_call: TRBJ1-4; clone_size: many; cdr3_aa: CASSHVGGRPNEKLFF; cdr3_nt: TGCGCCAGCAGCCACGTCGGGGGTCGACCTAATGAAAAACTGTTTTTT
v_call: TRBV15; d_call: .; j_call: TRBJ1-5; clone_size: .; cdr3_aa: CATSREPGNNQPQHF; cdr3_nt: TGTGCCACCAGCAGAGAGCCAGGGAACAATCAGCCCCAGCATTTT
v_call: TRBV15; d_call: TRBD1; j_call: TRBJ1-1; clone_size: .; cdr3_aa: CATSRGTGGLTEAFF; cdr3_nt: TGTGCCACCAGCAGGGGGACAGGGGGCTTAACTGAAGCTTTCTTT
v_call: TRBV2; d_call: TRBD2; j_call: TRBJ2-3; clone_size: few; cdr3_aa: CASSEVAGGTDTQYF; cdr3_nt: TGTGCCAGCAGTGAAGTAGCGGGGGGAACAGATACGCAGTATTTT
v_call: TRBV7-8; d_call: .; j_call: TRBJ2-7; clone_size: few; cdr3_aa: CASSSGRFRYEQYF; cdr3_nt: TGTGCCAGCAGCTCAGGACGCTTCAGATACGAGCAGTACTTC
v_call: TRBV7-2; d_call: .; j_call: TRBJ1-5; clone_size: many; cdr3_aa: CASSAGNQPQHF; cdr3_nt: TGTGCCAGCAGCGCCGGGAATCAGCCCCAGCATTTT
v_call: TRBV7-8; d_call: .; j_call: TRBJ1-3; clone_size: many; cdr3_aa: CASSPTNSGNTIYF; cdr3_nt: TGTGCCAGCAGCCCTACAAACTCTGGAAACACCATATATTTT
v_call: TRBV4-3; d_call: TRBD2; j_call: TRBJ2-2; clone_size: .; cdr3_aa: CASSQVTSGRTGELFF; cdr3_nt: TGCGCCAGCAGCCAAGTCACCAGCGGGAGGACCGGGGAGCTGTTTTTT
v_call: TRBV7-4; d_call: TRBD2; j_call: TRBJ2-3; clone_size: many; cdr3_aa: CASSLAGEKAAPSTDTQYF; cdr3_nt: TGTGCCAGCAGCCTAGCGGGAGAGAAGGCAGCGCCGTCCACAGATACGCAGTATTTT